This T cell receptor (beta chain) was sequenced for a study of blood T cell repertoires in COVID-19 (dated by TCRdb to 2019 to 2021). For the wider study: Samples covering the acute and convalescent phases of COVID-19 were provided by collaborators in the United States, Italy and Spain. The material from the prospective study consisted of cDNA or gDNA derived from T cells, B-cell-depleted T cells, or PBMCs. Nearly every sample came with metadata listing a de-identified subject ID, COVID-19 status, age in years and sex. The repertoires were released in a freely available public database meant as a resource for research on the immune response to SARS-CoV-2. Samples came from the ongoing ImmuneRACE study (first 160 participants) plus 1,254 subjects from 6 global collaborators. The dataset comprised deeply sampled blood TCRbeta repertoires from subjects exposed to, actively infected with, or recovered from COVID-19. Where available, HLA class I and class II types were obtained from metadata supplied by the sample provider rather than from assay-based typing. Here is what the overall study found, with its caveats: The amount of clinical and demographic metadata varied by source and participant and was provided uncurated.

As concerns this clone: Its target antigen remains unknown. No clone much larger than this one lies a single base away; base qualities are absent.

Relative to germline, V is missing 0 bases and J is missing 8 bases, with 7 bases of the junction outside any gene match. From its cysteine to its phenylalanine, the CDR3 spans 15 amino acids. Here the CDR3 DNA is all that survives: 45 bases in frame from base 1. Looking up the germline V gene yields CDR1 SGHRS and CDR2 YFSETQ. The immunoSEQ Assay, a bias-controlled multiplex PCR, was used to amplify TCRbeta CDR3 regions from genomic DNA. Regarding the original processing steps: The number of nucleated cells in each sample was estimated by amplification of reference gene primers within the assay. Sequence reads were collapsed and filtered to measure the absolute abundance of every unique TCRbeta CDR3 rearrangement. For each sample, productive Simpson clonality was calculated by taking the square root of Simpson's diversity index across productive rearrangements. Entries here come from immuneACCESS through TCRdb and include only in-frame sequences with V and J called. Some clones fail to appear in such tables; in the studies checked, an unresolved V gene covers under half of the shortfall, and the cause of the remainder is unknown. That table gives V, J and clone size, and the DNA gave D and trimming. The sample profile shows 110,000 to 150,000 clones; roughly 83% of them were found once. The ten largest clones take up around 5% of the sample.

At one collaborating source in Seattle, patients were enrolled during active infection and were followed longitudinally through the course of disease. Collaborating institutions collected whole blood in K2EDTA tubes following their own protocols. For TCRbeta analysis, collaborators shipped samples as frozen whole blood, isolated PBMCs, or DNA extracted from either of those sample types. The sequence was collected from a woman aged 70 to 79 with COVID-19, enrolled during active disease. Sequencing was done on a sample of peripheral blood. Recombination linked TRBV5-1 to TRBJ2-1; TRBD2 matches 8 bases in the middle. The CDR3: CASSLAGGPIDEQFF. The nucleotide sequence reads TGCGCCAGCAGCTTGGCGGGGGGGCCTATAGATGAGCAGTTCTTC. The CDR3, completed at both ends by the reference TRBV5-1 and TRBJ2-1 genes, gives the full variable domain KAGVTQTPRYLIKTRGQQVTLSCSPISGHRSVSWYQQTPGQGLQFLFEYFSETQRNKGNFPGRFSGRQFSNSRSEMNVSTLELGDSALYLCASSLAGGPIDEQFFGPGTRLTVL.